The present T cell receptor beta chain was sequenced within a study of T-cell reconstitution after alpha-beta-depleted transplantation in children. Broader study findings: Some patients owed their high day-60 TCRbeta diversity to surviving recipient T cells and thymic progenitors. By about two months after transplant, alpha-beta T cells reportedly arose from several hundred graft clones that had expanded.

Turning to this clonotype: Its target is unknown.

The library targeted TCRbeta and was prepared with unique molecular identifiers. TCRdb used MiXCR to reprocess the PCR reads, holding one entry per CDR3 protein. The repertoire holds 780,000 or so distinct CDR3 sequences, with less than 20% as singletons. Trimming cost V 1 base and J 7 bases, with 11 bases left between them. This CDR3 comprises 13 residues. The sample consisted of PBMCs, mostly from graft donor cells, taken 360 days after TCRalphabeta/CD19-depleted stem cell transplant. The V and J genes are TRBV12-3 or TRBV12-4 and TRBJ2-7; D is perhaps TRBD1 or TRBD2 (5 bases each). The TCR was taken from a male patient younger than 18 who had a stem cell transplant for acute lymphoblastic leukemia, so the T cells may come from the graft donor. In DNA form, the CDR3 reads TGTGCCAGCAGTTTAGTACCGGGGCGGGAGCAGTACTTC. Translating gives CASSLVPGREQYF.